This T cell receptor beta chain was profiled in a study of shared clonotypes between healthy human individuals. Regarding this clone: Antigen: not known.

General study results and limits: It was the non-shared clonotypes that had lower generation probabilities than clonotypes shared by all four donors. Donor clonotype sharing was expected to depend on sequencing depth. At large depth, rarefaction still showed sorted-subset sequencing to be incomplete.

Repertoires were generated with immunoSEQ multiplex PCR, while TCRdb's copy carries only in-frame clones and drops some. The sample holds some 1,400,000 clones, over 95% seen once. The specimen sequenced was naive CD4+ T cells sorted from blood. Subset specified: CD45RA+ positively selected. The TCR was taken from a man aged 30 to 45 in good health.

The DNA for the CDR3 is TGTTCGTCGGCGGGAGCCGTCAACAATGAGCAGTTCTTC. The encoded protein is CSSAGAVNNEQFF. This chain connects TRBV10-3 to TRBJ2-1, with TRBD2 identical over 7 bases. From germline, CDR1 is ENHRY and CDR2 SYGVKD. The CDR3 is made up of 13 amino acids.